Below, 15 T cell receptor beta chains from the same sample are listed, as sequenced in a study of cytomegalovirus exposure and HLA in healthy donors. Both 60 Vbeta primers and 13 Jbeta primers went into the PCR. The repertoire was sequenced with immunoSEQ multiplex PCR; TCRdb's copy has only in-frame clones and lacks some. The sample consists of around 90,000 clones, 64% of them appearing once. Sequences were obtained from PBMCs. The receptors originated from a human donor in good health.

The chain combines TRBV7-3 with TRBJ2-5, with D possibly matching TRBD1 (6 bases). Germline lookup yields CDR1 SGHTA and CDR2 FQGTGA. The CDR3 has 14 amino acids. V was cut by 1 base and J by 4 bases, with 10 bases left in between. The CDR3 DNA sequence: TGTGCCAGCAGCTTAAACAGGGTCGGAGAGACCCAGTACTTC. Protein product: CASSLNRVGETQYF.

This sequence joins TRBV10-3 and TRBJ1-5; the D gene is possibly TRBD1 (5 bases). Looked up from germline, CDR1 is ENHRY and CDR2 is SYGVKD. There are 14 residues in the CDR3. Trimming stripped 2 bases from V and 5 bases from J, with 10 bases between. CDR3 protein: CAISEQGGDQPQHF. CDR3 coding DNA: TGTGCCATCAGTGAGCAGGGTGGTGATCAGCCCCAGCATTTT.

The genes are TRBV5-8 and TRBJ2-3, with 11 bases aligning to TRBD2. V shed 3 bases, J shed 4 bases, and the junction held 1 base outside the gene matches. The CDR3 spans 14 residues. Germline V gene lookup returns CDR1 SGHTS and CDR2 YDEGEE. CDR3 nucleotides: TGTGCCAGCAGCTCACTAGCGGGGGCAGATACGCAGTATTTT. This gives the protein CASSSLAGADTQYF. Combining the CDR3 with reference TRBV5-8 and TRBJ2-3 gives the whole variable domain EAGVTQSPTHLIKTRGQQATLRCSPISGHTSVYWYQQALGLGLQFLLWYDEGEERNRGNFPPRFSGRQFPNYSSELNVNALELEDSALYLCASSSLAGADTQYFGPGTRLTVL.

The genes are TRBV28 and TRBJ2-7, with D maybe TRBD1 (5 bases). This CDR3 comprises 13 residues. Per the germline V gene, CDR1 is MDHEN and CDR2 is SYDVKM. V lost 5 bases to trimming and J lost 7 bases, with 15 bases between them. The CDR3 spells CASSDYRPGEQYF. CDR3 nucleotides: TGTGCCAGCAGTGATTACAGGCCTGGAGAGCAGTACTTC.

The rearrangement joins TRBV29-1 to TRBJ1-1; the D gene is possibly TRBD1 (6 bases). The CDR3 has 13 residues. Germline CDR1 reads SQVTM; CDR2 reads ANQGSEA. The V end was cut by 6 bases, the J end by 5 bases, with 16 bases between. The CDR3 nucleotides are TGCAGCGTACCCAGTATAGGGGGTACTGAAGCTTTCTTT. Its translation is CSVPSIGGTEAFF.

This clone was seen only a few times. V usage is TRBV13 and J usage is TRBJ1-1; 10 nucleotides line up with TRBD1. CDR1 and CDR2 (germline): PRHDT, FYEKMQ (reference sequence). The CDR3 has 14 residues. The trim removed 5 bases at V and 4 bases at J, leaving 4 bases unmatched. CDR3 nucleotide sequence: TGTGCCAGCAGCGGGAGGACAGGGGGCACTGAAGCTTTCTTT. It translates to CASSGRTGGTEAFF.

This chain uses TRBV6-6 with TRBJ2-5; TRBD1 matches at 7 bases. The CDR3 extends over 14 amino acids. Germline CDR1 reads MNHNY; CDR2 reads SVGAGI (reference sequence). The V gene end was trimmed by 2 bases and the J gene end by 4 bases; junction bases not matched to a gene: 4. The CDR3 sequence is CASSYEGQRETQYF. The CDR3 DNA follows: TGTGCCAGCAGTTACGAGGGACAGAGAGAGACCCAGTACTTC.

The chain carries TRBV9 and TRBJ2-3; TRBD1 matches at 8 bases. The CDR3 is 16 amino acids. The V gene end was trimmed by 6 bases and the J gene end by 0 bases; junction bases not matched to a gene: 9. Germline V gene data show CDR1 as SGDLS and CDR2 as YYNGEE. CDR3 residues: CASKPGTGLSTDTQYF. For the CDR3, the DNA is TGTGCCAGCAAGCCCGGGACAGGCTTGAGCACAGATACGCAGTATTTT.

CDR3 coding DNA: TGCGCCAGCAGCCAAGAGATAGGGGTCTACACAGATACGCAGTATTTT. Its translation is CASSQEIGVYTDTQYF. The rearrangement links TRBV4-1 to TRBJ2-3; weak D call: TRBD1 (5 bases). Germline V gene data show CDR1 as MGHRA and CDR2 as YSYEKL. The ends were cut back, 0 bases at V and 2 bases at J, with 12 bases in the middle. The CDR3 is 16 amino acids.

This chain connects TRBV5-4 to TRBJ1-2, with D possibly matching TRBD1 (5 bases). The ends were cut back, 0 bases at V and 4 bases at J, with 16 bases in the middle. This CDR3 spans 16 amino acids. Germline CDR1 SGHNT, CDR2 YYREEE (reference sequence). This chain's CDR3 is CASSLEVGRGFYGYTF. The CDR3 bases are TGTGCCAGCAGCTTGGAAGTCGGACGGGGGTTCTATGGCTACACCTTC.

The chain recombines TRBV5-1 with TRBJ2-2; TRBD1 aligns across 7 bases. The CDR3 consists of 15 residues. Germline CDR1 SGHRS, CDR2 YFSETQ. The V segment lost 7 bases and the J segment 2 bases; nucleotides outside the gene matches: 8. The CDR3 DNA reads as TGCGCCAGCTCAACCCTAGGGGGCAACACCGGGGAGCTGTTTTTT. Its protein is CASSTLGGNTGELFF.

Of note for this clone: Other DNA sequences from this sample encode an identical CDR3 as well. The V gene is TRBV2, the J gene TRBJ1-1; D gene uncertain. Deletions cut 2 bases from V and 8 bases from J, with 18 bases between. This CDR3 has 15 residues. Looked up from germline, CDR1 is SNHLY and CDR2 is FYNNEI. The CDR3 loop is CASSETRSGSTEAFF. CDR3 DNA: TGTGCCAGCAGTGAAACTCGGTCAGGCTCCACCGAAGCTTTCTTT.

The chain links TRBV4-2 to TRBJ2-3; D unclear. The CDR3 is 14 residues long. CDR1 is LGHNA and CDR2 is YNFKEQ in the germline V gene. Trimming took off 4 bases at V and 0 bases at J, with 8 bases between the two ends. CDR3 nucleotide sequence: TGTGCCAGCAGCCCGGAGACTAGCACAGATACGCAGTATTTT. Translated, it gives CASSPETSTDTQYF.

DNA for the CDR3: TGTGCCAGCAGCGAAAGCGTCACAGATACGCAGTATTTT. It is translated as CASSESVTDTQYF. The gene calls are TRBV9 and TRBJ2-3, with no clear D. Trimming took 3 bases from V and 2 from J, leaving 7 bases between them. The CDR3 spans 13 residues. The V gene's germline CDR1 is SGDLS and CDR2 YYNGEE.

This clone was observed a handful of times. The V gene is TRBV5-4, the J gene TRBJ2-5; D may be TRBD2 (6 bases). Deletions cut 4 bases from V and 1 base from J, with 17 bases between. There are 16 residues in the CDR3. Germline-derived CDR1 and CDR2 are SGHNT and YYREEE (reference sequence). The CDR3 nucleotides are TGTGCCAGCAGCCCCCCCCTCGGGACTTCCCAAGAGACCCAGTACTTC. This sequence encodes CASSPPLGTSQETQYF.